A single T cell receptor (beta chain) is shown here with its context. Its recognized antigen is unknown. Per-base quality was not reported, and no clone a single base away is much larger than it. This sample stems from a study of CD4 T cell repertoires in COVID-19 (dated by TCRdb to about 2021). A note on the overall study: For cross-reactivity analysis, CFSE-low cells were expanded with IL-2 for roughly 9 days and were then relabeled and restimulated with spike proteins from other coronaviruses. Naturally processed CD4+ T cell responses to SARS-CoV-2 spike and nucleoprotein were characterized in COVID-19-recovered individuals, and clonal composition was assessed by TCR Vbeta sequencing. In three recovered individuals, the researchers analyzed the TCR Vbeta repertoire of SARS-CoV-2-reactive T cells at the subset level.

Including cysteine and phenylalanine, the CDR3 has 14 amino acids. The entry retains the CDR3 DNA only, 42 bases that are in frame from base 1. The germline V gene (reference sequence) specifies GTSNPN as CDR1 and SVGIG as CDR2. The V and J ends are trimmed by 5 bases and 0 bases, leaving 11 bases between them. Memory T cell samples that were not cultured were sequenced immediately after ex vivo isolation. CD4+ total memory, central memory, effector memory and circulating T follicular helper cells were isolated from peripheral blood mononuclear cells. General study outcomes and caveats: Two or all three memory subsets shared several of the most expanded SARS-CoV-2-reactive clonotypes, which suggests intraclonal diversification. Between roughly 6 and 28% of SARS-CoV-2 clonotypes were also detected in secondary cultures stimulated with SARS-CoV and/or HKU1 spike, a finding consistent with cross-reactivity.

Libraries were built with the immunoSEQ multiplex PCR assay. From the authors' description of their analysis: The Chao-Jaccard similarity index and the number of shared clonotypes were used to measure repertoire overlap between subsets. Not all clones reach the TCRdb copy of this immuneACCESS table, which keeps in-frame sequences only. Checked studies attribute under half of the gap to unresolved V genes and leave the rest unexplained. V and J calls plus clone size are reproduced from that table; the DNA served to infer D and trimming. This sample lists around 22,000 clones; around 86% were detected once. 0.58% of the sample belongs to the ten largest clones.

The sequenced sample was central memory CD4+ T cells from blood, obtained before the COVID-19 pandemic. Read against the paper, the sample's cell subset or site label means: CD4+ T central memory cells. The rearrangement combines TRBV30 with TRBJ2-4, with TRBD2 perhaps the D gene, on 5 matching bases. This receptor was taken from a human donor who had COVID-19. The CDR3 loop reads CAWDLALAKNIQYF. In nucleotides, the sequence is TGTGCCTGGGATTTAGCGCTAGCCAAAAACATTCAGTACTTC.